This T cell receptor (beta chain) was sequenced for a study of OX40 agonist ivuxolimab in advanced cancers. Overall study: Patients took ivuxolimab, an agonistic anti-OX40 (CD134) antibody. General study points: Average numbers of expanded clones were greater in CD8+ T cells than in CD4+. Some patients who did not respond also had low normalized T-cell clonal expansion. Clonal expansion was seen in CD4+ and CD8+ blood T cells by week 6 at 0.1 to 3.0 mg/kg.

Of note for this clone: Its matching antigen is unknown.

Germline CDR1 is SEHNR and CDR2 is FQNEAQ (reference sequence). The CDR3 consists of 12 residues. The V end lost 8 bases, the J end lost 0 bases, and 7 bases lay between the germline ends. Profiling relied on immunoSEQ multiplex PCR, and the TCRdb table lists in-frame clones only, not all of them. The table lists around 23,000 clones, 84% of them singletons. The TCR sequence derives from an adult with an advanced solid tumor such as melanoma, head and neck, liver or kidney cancer. Sequenced here: CD4+ or CD8+ T cells sorted from blood, sampled in a trial of the OX40 agonist ivuxolimab. V and J are TRBV7-9 and TRBJ1-1, with unresolved D. The CDR3 nucleotides read TGTGCCAGCCGCGTCATGAACACTGAAGCTTTCTTT. It is translated as CASRVMNTEAFF.